This T cell receptor beta chain was sequenced for a study of cytomegalovirus exposure and HLA in healthy donors. Turning to the study itself: The same platform used for the approximately 670 first-cohort repertoires was also used for the roughly 130 validation repertoires, as a later analysis reported.

Libraries were prepared by immunoSEQ multiplex PCR; TCRdb keeps only in-frame clonotypes and omits some of them. The sample lists 150,000 to 200,000 clones; about 90% were seen once. Notes on the study in general: In vitro data verified a few CMV-associated chains as specific for CMV antigens. Reportedly, diagnosis of cytomegalovirus status by the classifier showed high specificity and sensitivity.

Regarding this clone: Its antigen is unidentified.

V dropped 5 bases and J dropped 7 bases, with 14 bases sitting between them. The V gene's germline CDR1 is PRHDT and CDR2 FYEKMQ (reference sequence). This CDR3 region has 13 residues. The receptor was derived from a woman aged 18 to 35 in good health and CMV-seropositive. The chain couples TRBV13 to TRBJ1-1; D might be TRBD1 (5 bases). Specimen: PBMCs. The CDR3 DNA sequence: TGTGCCAGCAGCCCAAGGTCCAGGGTTGAAGCTTTCTTT. This gives the protein CASSPRSRVEAFF. Full variable domain (rest looked up from reference TRBV13 and TRBJ1-1): AAGVIQSPRHLIKEKRETATLKCYPIPRHDTVYWYQQGPGQDPQFLISFYEKMQSDKGSIPDRFSAQQFSDYHSELNMSSLELGDSALYFCASSPRSRVEAFFGQGTRLTVV.